This T cell receptor beta chain was captured by sequencing in a study of blood T cell repertoires in COVID-19. The method was immunoSEQ multiplex PCR; TCRdb's version includes in-frame clones alone and lacks a portion of them. The sample lists around 200,000 clones, roughly four fifths seen once, with 4% to 5.5% in the top ten. The CDR3 contains 15 residues. Germline lookup yields CDR1 MNHEY and CDR2 SVGAGI. The germline V and J ends were trimmed by 5 bases and 3 bases, with 17 bases remaining between them. The chain is built from TRBV6-5 and TRBJ2-7, with D perhaps TRBD2 (6 bases). The material sequenced was peripheral blood. The sequence was collected from a man aged 45-60 years with active or convalescent COVID-19. CDR3 coding DNA: TGTGCCAGCAGTACTCGACCTTTGGGAGGCTACGAGCAGTACTTC. Protein: CASSTRPLGGYEQYF.